The text below deals with one T cell receptor beta chain. Clones were read by immunoSEQ multiplex PCR, and TCRdb kept only the in-frame ones, dropping some. Of over a million clones detected, 60% to 80% appear once; the ten largest clones hold about 1.5%. This record comes from a study of shared clonotypes between healthy human individuals. CDR3 length: 14 residues. V was pared by 0 bases and J by 4 bases, with 11 bases between. Germline V gives CDR1 SGDLS, CDR2 YYNGEE. The sequence derives from a young man in good health. Sample: memory CD4+ T cells sorted from blood. Subset: CD45RA-negative fraction. The rearrangement joins TRBV9 to TRBJ2-7; a weak D match, TRBD2 (5 bases). CDR3 sequence reads: CASSVADLPYEQYF. The CDR3 region has the DNA TGTGCCAGCAGCGTAGCGGACTTACCTTACGAGCAGTACTTC.